This TCR beta chain was retrieved from a study of blood T cell repertoires in COVID-19. Cohort assignment relied on participant-reported clinical history. This CDR3 has 13 residues. Germline lookup yields CDR1 MNHNS and CDR2 SASEGT. Deletions cut 2 bases from V and 15 bases from J, with 14 bases between. This clone came up a few times. Profiled with immunoSEQ multiplex PCR; TCRdb holds only in-frame clones, not every one. Found here are 150,000 to 200,000 clones, 70% to 80% of them singletons; the top ten hold roughly 17%. This sequence joins TRBV6-1 and TRBJ1-6, with a weak D call TRBD1 (5 bases). The source material was PBMCs or T cells enriched from blood (not recorded which). The receptor was derived from a woman aged 45-60 years who had recovered from COVID-19. The CDR3 sequence: CASSELAARVLHF. The CDR3, as DNA: TGTGCCAGCAGTGAATTGGCCGCCAGGGTCCTCCACTTT.